These 25 T cell receptor beta chains came from one sample sequenced in a study of blood T cell repertoires in COVID-19. Generated by immunoSEQ multiplex PCR, the TCRdb table keeps only in-frame clones and is missing some. The sample consists of 300,000 to 400,000 clones, 75% to 90% of them appearing once. What was sequenced was peripheral blood. These receptors were obtained from a woman aged 60-75 years with COVID-19, enrolled during active disease.

Comment on this clone: This specimen includes other DNA sequences encoding the same CDR3. The chain is built from TRBV5-1 and TRBJ1-5, with D hard to call. V lost 2 bases to trimming and J lost 2 bases, with 5 bases between them. The CDR3 loop spans 13 amino acids. The germline V gene has CDR1 SGHRS and CDR2 YFSETQ. In nucleotides, the CDR3 is TGCGCCAGCAGCTTTTCAGGCAATCAGCCCCAGCATTTT. Translated, it gives CASSFSGNQPQHF.

This clone was observed a handful of times. The gene calls are TRBV18 and TRBJ1-6, with 9 bases lining up with TRBD1. V trimming: 2 bases; J trimming: 8 bases; junction bases outside the gene matches: 7. Germline V gene data show CDR1 as KGHSH and CDR2 as LQKENI. The CDR3 loop spans 16 amino acids. CDR3 loop: CASSPGAGTGYSPLHF. In DNA form, the CDR3 reads TGTGCCAGCTCACCAGGGGCCGGGACAGGGTATTCACCCCTCCACTTT.

The rearrangement joins TRBV4-1 to TRBJ2-7; TRBD2 aligns across 12 bases. V gave up 4 bases and J gave up 7 bases; unmatched junction bases: 17. There are 18 residues in the CDR3. Germline values: CDR1 MGHRA, CDR2 YSYEKL. CDR3 nucleotides: TGCGCCAGCAGCCGCGTAATTGTAGGACTAGCGGGGAGTGGGGAGCAGTACTTC. Translated, it gives CASSRVIVGLAGSGEQYF.

The V call is TRBV9, the J call TRBJ2-7; 10 bases line up with TRBD1. The CDR3 is made up of 15 amino acids. Germline CDR1 reads SGDLS; CDR2 reads YYNGEE. With 1 base clipped from V and 2 bases from J, the junction kept 3 bases outside the gene matches. The CDR3 DNA reads as TGTGCCAGCAGCGTAAGCGGACAGGGGGCCTACGAGCAGTACTTC. It codes for CASSVSGQGAYEQYF.

The genes are TRBV11-3 and TRBJ1-2, with a weak D call TRBD1 (5 bases). This CDR3 comprises 17 residues. The germline V gene encodes CDR1 SGHNT and CDR2 YENEEA. V gave up 0 bases and J gave up 2 bases, with 16 bases separating them. The CDR3 bases are TGTGCCAGCAGCTTAGATTGGGTCACAGGTGCCAACTATGGCTACACCTTC. Translated, it gives CASSLDWVTGANYGYTF.

The chain couples TRBV7-8 to TRBJ2-7; D remains ambiguous. Germline V gene data show CDR1 as SGHVS and CDR2 as FQNEAQ. CDR3 length equals 14 residues. V lost 2 bases to trimming and J lost 2 bases, with 10 bases between them. The CDR3 bases are TGTGCCAGCAGCTTAAGCCCGGTGACCTACGAGCAGTACTTC. Translated: CASSLSPVTYEQYF.

The sample holds one count of this clone. The chain uses TRBV7-9 and TRBJ1-1, with 7 bases identical to TRBD1. Germline assignment: CDR1 SEHNR and CDR2 FQNEAQ (reference sequence). CDR3 length: 14 amino acids. V lost 5 bases and J lost 1; bases outside the gene matches: 4. The DNA for the CDR3 is TGTGCCAGCAGCCTACGACAGGGGAACACTGAAGCTTTCTTT. Translating it yields CASSLRQGNTEAFF.

This clone was counted between two and nine times. The chain recombines TRBV7-9 with TRBJ2-7; TRBD2 aligns across 7 bases. Trimming at V came to 1 base and at J to 3 bases, leaving 3 bases not matched to a gene. From germline, CDR1 is SEHNR and CDR2 FQNEAQ (reference sequence). The CDR3 loop spans 14 amino acids. The CDR3 bases are TGTGCCAGCAGCTTAGAGTCGGGAGGCTACGAGCAGTACTTC. Its protein is CASSLESGGYEQYF.

This clone has a single count. V gene TRBV7-2 combines with J gene TRBJ1-2, with 7 bases that match TRBD1. This CDR3 is built from 15 residues. The junction had 5 bases not matched to a gene; V was cut back by 1 base and J by 3 bases. CDR1 is SGHTA and CDR2 is FQGNSA in the germline V gene. The CDR3 DNA is TGTGCCAGCAGCTTAGAGCCAGGGGGGCACTATGGCTACACCTTC. This codes for CASSLEPGGHYGYTF.

V gene TRBV13 combines with J gene TRBJ2-3; 8 bases are shared with TRBD2. Per the germline V gene, CDR1 is PRHDT and CDR2 is FYEKMQ (reference sequence). There are 16 residues in the CDR3. V was pared by 4 bases and J by 1 base, with 7 bases of the junction left unmatched. DNA of the CDR3: TGTGCCAGCAGCTCCCCTCCGGGGGGGGGCACAGATACGCAGTATTTT. Protein: CASSSPPGGGTDTQYF.

The V and J genes are TRBV5-4 and TRBJ1-2; D remains ambiguous. The CDR3 has 12 residues. The germline V gene has CDR1 SGHNT and CDR2 YYREEE (reference sequence). Trimming removed 4 bases from V and 6 bases from J, with 10 bases in between. This CDR3 is CASSPDRDGYTF. Written as DNA, the CDR3 is TGTGCCAGCAGCCCCGATCGCGATGGCTACACCTTC. The full variable domain, completed using reference TRBV5-4 and TRBJ1-2, is ETGVTQSPTHLIKTRGQQVTLRCSSQSGHNTVSWYQQALGQGPQFIFQYYREEENGRGNFPPRFSGLQFPNYSSELNVNALELDDSALYLCASSPDRDGYTFGSGTRLTVV.

The chain links TRBV6-2 or TRBV6-3 to TRBJ1-1, with D maybe TRBD1 (5 bases). This CDR3 region has 13 residues. The germline V and J ends were trimmed by 6 bases and 10 bases, with 18 bases remaining between them. Germline V gene lookup returns CDR1 MNHEY and CDR2 SVGEGT. CDR3 loop: CASSVGHVRGAFF. In DNA, the CDR3 is TGTGCCAGCAGCGTCGGACATGTTAGAGGAGCTTTCTTT.

This chain uses TRBV18 with TRBJ2-5, with TRBD2 identical over 7 bases. Trimming removed 1 base from V and 4 bases from J; junction bases left unmatched: 12. The CDR3 consists of 17 residues. CDR1 is KGHSH, CDR2 LQKENI, per germline. The CDR3 nucleotides read TGTGCCAGCTCACCACGGGAAGTTATGTCGGGGGGAGAGACCCAGTACTTC. It encodes CASSPREVMSGGETQYF.

The chain combines TRBV11-2 with TRBJ2-7; TRBD1 is a possible D gene (5 bases). CDR3 length equals 14 residues. Germline V gene data show CDR1 as SGHAT and CDR2 as FQNNGV. Trimming removed 6 bases at V and 3 bases at J, with 15 bases between. In DNA, the CDR3 is TGTGCCAGCAGGCGGCTGGGGCTAGGCTACGAGCAGTACTTC. Its protein is CASRRLGLGYEQYF.

Comment on this clone: One end of the junction does not line up with germline, which may come from a read error. The sample carries other DNA sequences with the same CDR3. This chain links TRBV5-1 with TRBJ1-1; D perhaps matches TRBD1 (6 bases). Germline CDR1 is SGHRS and CDR2 is YFSETQ. There are 15 residues in the CDR3. The CDR3 protein is CASSLAGVGNTEAFF. CDR3 coding DNA: TGCGCCAGCAGCTTGGCAGGGGTAGGTAACACTGAAGCTTTTTTT.

The J gene is TRBJ1-1, the V gene TRBV5-1; D is uncertain. The CDR3 totals 13 residues. Trimming left V 4 bases short and J 0 bases short, with 7 bases between. Germline CDR1 is SGHRS and CDR2 is YFSETQ. Here the CDR3 DNA reads TGCGCCAGCAGCATCGGGGTGAACACTGAAGCTTTCTTT. Protein sequence: CASSIGVNTEAFF.

The genes are TRBV7-8 and TRBJ1-3; D may be TRBD1 (5 bases). CDR3 length: 14 amino acids. V was cut by 4 bases and J by 5 bases, with 12 bases left in between. The V gene's germline CDR1 is SGHVS and CDR2 FQNEAQ. The CDR3 bases are TGTGCCAGCAGCTCTGGAGGGGACCGAAACACCATATATTTT. This gives the protein CASSSGGDRNTIYF.

This rearrangement joins TRBV19 to TRBJ1-3; the D gene is possibly TRBD1 (5 bases). The CDR3 spans 13 residues. Trimming shortened V by 10 bases and J by 4 bases, and 14 bases separated the two germline ends. Germline V gives CDR1 LNHDA, CDR2 SQIVND (reference sequence). The CDR3 here is CATETASGNTIYF. Here the CDR3 DNA reads TGTGCCACCGAGACAGCGTCGGGAAACACCATATATTTT.

The J gene is TRBJ2-7, the V gene TRBV4-3; D ambiguous. CDR1 LGHNA and CDR2 YSLEER come from the germline V gene. V was cut by 2 bases and J by 1 base, with 12 bases left in between. The CDR3 is 15 amino acids. In nucleotides, the CDR3 is TGCGCCAGCAGCCAAATTGGCGGATCTTCCTACGAGCAGTACTTC. Its translation is CASSQIGGSSYEQYF.

The chain recombines TRBV28 with TRBJ2-2; TRBD2 might be the D (7 bases). The CDR3 length is 15 residues. Per germline, CDR1 MDHEN and CDR2 SYDVKM. V gave up 3 bases and J gave up 5 bases, with 13 bases separating them. The CDR3 reads CASSLSGGSTGELFF. CDR3 nucleotides: TGTGCCAGCAGTTTGTCGGGGGGCAGTACCGGGGAGCTGTTTTTT.

The J gene is TRBJ1-2, the V gene TRBV3-1 (or the pseudogene TRBV3-2); the D is unclear. V lost 4 bases to trimming and J lost 6 bases, with 15 bases between them. Germline assignment: CDR1 LGHDT and CDR2 YNNKEL (reference sequence). CDR3 length: 14 residues. The CDR3 is CASSPSGRRDGYTF. The CDR3 nucleotides read TGTGCCAGCAGCCCCTCCGGACGGCGGGATGGCTACACCTTC.

This clone was picked up a small number of times. The chain recombines TRBV12-3 or TRBV12-4 with TRBJ1-2; D unresolved. Trimming removed 7 bases at V and 3 bases at J, with 12 bases between. This CDR3 is 13 amino acids long. The CDR3 DNA follows: TGTGCCAGCAAATTCGGAGGAGACTATGGCTACACCTTC. Protein product: CASKFGGDYGYTF.

With respect to this clone: Other DNA sequences within the sample encode an identical CDR3. This chain links TRBV12-3 or TRBV12-4 with TRBJ1-2; D is ambiguous. This CDR3 is 11 amino acids long. Trimming took off 6 bases at V and 8 bases at J, with 10 bases between the two ends. The CDR3 nucleotides are TGTGCCAGCAGCTCCGGAGGGGGCTACACCTTC. Translating it yields CASSSGGGYTF.

About this clone: At the DNA level, this CDR3 is encoded by other sequences in the same sample as well. V and J are TRBV9 and TRBJ1-2, with 7 bases matching TRBD1. With 5 bases clipped from V and 4 bases from J, the junction kept 2 bases outside the gene matches. The CDR3 contains 12 residues. From germline, CDR1 is SGDLS and CDR2 YYNGEE. The CDR3 DNA sequence: TGTGCCAGCAGTGGGACAGTCTATGGCTACACCTTC. It codes for CASSGTVYGYTF.

The chain joins TRBV2 to TRBJ1-5, with a possible D match to TRBD1 (6 bases). Germline V gene data show CDR1 as SNHLY and CDR2 as FYNNEI. V was pared by 2 bases and J by 0 bases, with 8 bases between. The CDR3 is 15 amino acids. The CDR3 protein is CASSETGHSNQPQHF. The CDR3 region has the DNA TGTGCCAGCAGTGAAACAGGGCATAGCAATCAGCCCCAGCATTTT.